This TCR beta chain was sequenced in a study of blood T cell repertoires in COVID-19. Study as a whole: From the United States, Italy and Spain came samples of acute and convalescent COVID-19. Sample material is recorded as cDNA or gDNA derived from T cells, B-cell-depleted T cells, or PBMCs.

In the original workflow: Amplifying reference gene primers gave estimates of nucleated cell counts. Sequencing used immunoSEQ multiplex PCR; TCRdb keeps in-frame clones, though not all of them. The V and J calls and the clone size are those of that table, but D and trimming were determined from the DNA. The repertoire holds over 200,000 clones, with around nine tenths as singletons. Germline V gene sequence: CDR1 SGHKS, CDR2 YYEKEE (reference sequence). V was clipped by 0 bases and J by 7 bases; unmatched bases: 3. The CDR3 runs 16 residues. The TCR comes from a man in his sixties who had recovered from COVID-19. The source material was peripheral blood. The gene calls are TRBV5-5 and TRBJ2-1, with 14 nucleotides matching TRBD2. CDR3: CASSLGTSGRLNEQFF. The CDR3 DNA sequence: TGTGCCAGCAGCTTGGGGACTAGCGGGAGGCTTAATGAGCAGTTCTTC.